Listed here are 22 T cell receptor beta chains from one sample, sequenced in a study of siplizumab effects on memory and regulatory T cells. Libraries were prepared by immunoSEQ multiplex PCR; TCRdb keeps only in-frame clonotypes and omits some of them. The sample has over 60,000 clones, roughly 89% seen once. Material for sequencing was CD8+ T cells sorted from blood. All receptors come from a human donor in good health.

The J gene is TRBJ1-4, the V gene TRBV4-1; no firm D call. V dropped 0 bases and J dropped 7 bases, with 12 bases sitting between them. CDR1 is MGHRA, CDR2 YSYEKL, per germline. The CDR3 is 15 residues long. Written as DNA, the CDR3 is TGCGCCAGCAGCCAAGAGACCGGGTGGGGTGAAAAACTGTTTTTT. Its translation: CASSQETGWGEKLFF.

V usage is TRBV7-7 and J usage is TRBJ2-1; 12 positions match TRBD2. V was pared by 5 bases and J by 3 bases, with 2 bases of the junction left unmatched. CDR1 is SSHAT and CDR2 is FNYEAQ in the germline V gene (reference sequence). The CDR3 spans 15 residues. CDR3 in amino acids: CASSRTSGDYNEQFF. CDR3 sequence (DNA): TGTGCCAGCAGCCGGACTAGCGGGGACTACAATGAGCAGTTCTTC.

The DNA of the CDR3 is TGTGCCAGCAGTGTCGGGCCCAGCTCCTATAATTCACCCCTCCACTTT. It encodes CASSVGPSSYNSPLHF. The chain recombines TRBV6-6 with TRBJ1-6; D is uncertain. Trimming cost V 5 bases and J 0 bases, with 11 bases left between them. Per the germline V gene, CDR1 is MNHNY and CDR2 is SVGAGI (reference sequence). The CDR3 has 16 residues.

The J gene is TRBJ2-7, the V gene TRBV10-3; no firm D call. CDR1 and CDR2 (germline): ENHRY, SYGVKD. V was shortened by 6 bases and J by 3 bases, with 12 bases between the two germline ends. The CDR3 has 13 amino acids. This CDR3 reads CAISPQENYEQYF. The CDR3, as DNA: TGTGCCATCAGCCCTCAGGAAAACTACGAGCAGTACTTC.

This sequence joins TRBV7-2 and TRBJ2-1; 7 bases fit TRBD1. With 5 bases clipped from V and 2 bases from J, the junction kept 12 bases outside the gene matches. Germline CDR1 SGHTA, CDR2 FQGNSA. CDR3 length: 17 amino acids. The DNA for the CDR3 is TGTGCCAGCAGCCTCTTCGCCAGGGGGACAGCCTACAATGAGCAGTTCTTC. It is translated as CASSLFARGTAYNEQFF.

The V gene is TRBV7-9, the J gene TRBJ2-7; no reliable D call. V lost 5 bases, J lost 4 bases, and 12 bases lay in between. In germline, CDR1 is SEHNR, CDR2 FQNEAQ (reference sequence). The CDR3 has 13 residues. The CDR3 sequence is CASSPALGYEQYF. The CDR3 DNA reads as TGTGCCAGCAGCCCTGCGTTGGGATACGAGCAGTACTTC.

In its sample, this clone was seen once. This chain connects TRBV7-9 to TRBJ2-2; unclear D gene. The CDR3 sequence is 12 residues long. Looked up from germline, CDR1 is SEHNR and CDR2 is FQNEAQ (reference sequence). The CDR3 loop reads CASQDGTGELFF. CDR3 DNA sequence: TGTGCTAGCCAAGACGGGACCGGGGAGCTGTTTTTT.

This chain connects TRBV14 to TRBJ1-1; D unclear. Per germline, CDR1 SGHDN and CDR2 FVKESK. This CDR3 region has 13 residues. V dropped 1 base and J dropped 4 bases, with 7 bases sitting between them. For the CDR3, the DNA is TGTGCCAGCAGCCAAGTGAGTGGCACTGAAGCTTTCTTT. It translates to CASSQVSGTEAFF.

The V call is TRBV6-1, the J call TRBJ2-4; 8 bases align to TRBD1. The CDR3 consists of 18 residues. Germline trimming cut 1 base from V and 1 base from J; bases unmatched to any gene: 9. The V gene's germline CDR1 is MNHNS and CDR2 SASEGT. This chain's CDR3 is CASSEGTGSSAAKNIQYF. DNA of the CDR3: TGTGCCAGCAGTGAAGGGACAGGGTCCTCGGCGGCCAAAAACATTCAGTACTTC.

The chain joins TRBV5-1 to TRBJ1-5; 11 nucleotides align to TRBD1. The CDR3 has 15 residues. J lost 7 bases, V lost 0 bases, and 3 bases had no gene match. Germline assignment: CDR1 SGHRS and CDR2 YFSETQ. CDR3 sequence (DNA): TGCGCCAGCAGCTTGGGGACAGGGGGCTACCAGCCCCAGCATTTT. Its translation is CASSLGTGGYQPQHF.

The chain uses TRBV29-1 and TRBJ2-3; maybe TRBD2 (7 bases). Germline V lookup: CDR1 SQVTM, CDR2 ANQGSEA. This CDR3 comprises 13 residues. V gave up 8 bases and J gave up 4 bases, with 16 bases separating them. This CDR3 reads CSCRRGAADTQYF. The CDR3 DNA follows: TGCAGCTGTCGACGGGGGGCCGCAGATACGCAGTATTTT.

This rearrangement joins TRBV15 to TRBJ2-7; possibly TRBD1 for D (5 bases). The V end was cut by 0 bases, the J end by 1 base, with 10 bases between. The CDR3 spans 15 residues. CDR1 is LNHNV, CDR2 YYDKDF, per germline (reference sequence). CDR3 in amino acids: CATSRDRQKSYEQYF. The DNA for the CDR3 is TGTGCCACCAGCAGAGACCGACAGAAATCCTACGAGCAGTACTTC.

The rearrangement joins TRBV15 to TRBJ2-5, with TRBD1 matching over 9 bases. The trim removed 6 bases at V and 5 bases at J, leaving 4 bases unmatched. In germline, CDR1 is LNHNV, CDR2 YYDKDF (reference sequence). This CDR3 has 13 amino acids. CDR3 nucleotides: TGTGCCACCAGAGCGACAGGGGGGGAGACCCAGTACTTC. Translating it yields CATRATGGETQYF. The full variable domain, in which reference TRBV15 and TRBJ2-5 provide the parts outside the CDR3, is DAMVIQNPRYQVTQFGKPVTLSCSQTLNHNVMYWYQQKSSQAPKLLFHYYDKDFNNEADTPDNFQSRRPNTSFCFLDIRSPGLGDTAMYLCATRATGGETQYFGPGTRLLVL.

This chain links TRBV19 with TRBJ2-2, with D hard to call. The germline V and J ends were trimmed by 10 bases and 5 bases, with 14 bases remaining between them. This CDR3 spans 13 amino acids. The germline V gene has CDR1 LNHDA and CDR2 SQIVND (reference sequence). This chain's CDR3 is CAISDGYTGELFF. The CDR3 DNA is TGTGCCATTTCGGACGGATATACCGGGGAGCTGTTTTTT. The full variable domain, with the rest looked up from reference TRBV19 and TRBJ2-2, is DGGITQSPKYLFRKEGQNVTLSCEQNLNHDAMYWYRQDPGQGLRLIYYSQIVNDFQKGDIAEGYSVSREKKESFPLTVTSAQKNPTAFYLCAISDGYTGELFFGEGSRLTVL.

The chain recombines TRBV19 with TRBJ1-2; D not certain. There are 12 residues in the CDR3. Germline loops: CDR1 LNHDA, CDR2 SQIVND (reference sequence). The V gene lost 9 bases and the J gene lost 4 bases, with 12 bases spanning the gap. CDR3 amino acids: CASKDGPYGYTF. The CDR3 coding sequence is TGTGCCAGCAAAGACGGACCCTATGGCTACACCTTC.

This clone has just one count. This rearrangement joins TRBV29-1 to TRBJ1-1; D ambiguous. There are 13 residues in the CDR3. CDR1 and CDR2 (germline): SQVTM, ANQGSEA. Trimming cost V 0 bases and J 1 base, with 6 bases left between them. CDR3 bases: TGCAGCGTTGAAGATGAAGGGAACACTGAAGCTTTCTTT. It encodes CSVEDEGNTEAFF.

V usage is TRBV5-1 and J usage is TRBJ2-1, with TRBD2 identical over 9 bases. The CDR3 totals 15 residues. Germline V gene sequence: CDR1 SGHRS, CDR2 YFSETQ. The trim removed 0 bases at V and 7 bases at J, leaving 5 bases unmatched. The CDR3 DNA reads TGCGCCAGCAGCTTGGCGGCGGGGGGGGCTAATGAGCAGTTCTTC. Its translation is CASSLAAGGANEQFF.

The V call is TRBV5-6, the J call TRBJ2-7; D is possibly TRBD1 or TRBD2 (5 bases each). Germline V gene data show CDR1 as SGHDT and CDR2 as YYEEEE. V was cut by 0 bases and J by 6 bases, with 13 bases left in between. This CDR3 contains 14 residues. The CDR3 sequence: CASSLVSAGTEQYF. CDR3 nucleotides: TGTGCCAGCAGCTTGGTATCGGCAGGGACCGAGCAGTACTTC.

The chain recombines TRBV7-8 with TRBJ2-7; D possibly matches TRBD1 or TRBD2 (6 bases each). The CDR3 has 15 residues. Germline loops: CDR1 SGHVS, CDR2 FQNEAQ. The V end was cut by 5 bases, the J end by 2 bases, with 16 bases between. CDR3 in DNA: TGTGCCAGCAGCGAAAGTCCGGGGGCCGCCTACGAGCAGTACTTC. This sequence encodes CASSESPGAAYEQYF.

A remark on this clone: The same CDR3 is also encoded by other DNA sequences in this sample. The chain recombines TRBV19 with TRBJ2-7, with 9 bases fitting TRBD1. Looked up from germline, CDR1 is LNHDA and CDR2 is SQIVND (reference sequence). Germline trimming cut 3 bases from V and 4 bases from J; bases unmatched to any gene: 1. The CDR3 spans 13 residues. The CDR3 loop reads CASSIDRGYEQYF. The CDR3 region has the DNA TGTGCCAGTAGTATCGACAGGGGGTACGAGCAGTACTTC.

Written as DNA, the CDR3 is TGCGCCAGCAGCCAAAATAGCGGGAGCTCCTACAATGAGCAGTTCTTC. Residues: CASSQNSGSSYNEQFF. The chain is built from TRBV4-1 and TRBJ2-1; 9 positions match TRBD2. The germline V gene encodes CDR1 MGHRA and CDR2 YSYEKL. The length of the CDR3 is 16 residues. J lost 0 bases, V lost 2 bases, and 2 bases had no gene match.

This sequence joins TRBV7-6 and TRBJ1-1, with TRBD1 matching over 7 bases. The V gene's germline CDR1 is SGHVS and CDR2 FNYEAQ. V lost 5 bases to trimming and J lost 7 bases; unmatched junction nucleotides: 7. CDR3 length equals 13 residues. The CDR3 region has the DNA TGTGCCAGCAGCCAAGGACAGGATTTTGAAGCTTTCTTT. It is translated as CASSQGQDFEAFF.